Given below is one TCR beta chain in context. In the original processing: Reference gene primer amplification yielded estimated nucleated cell counts. Some clones are missing from TCRdb's copy, which holds only in-frame ones; the method was immunoSEQ multiplex PCR. V, J and clone size are those of that table, while D and trimming were read from the DNA. The sample lists roughly 100,000 clones, nearly 90% occurring once. The germline V gene has CDR1 LGHDT and CDR2 YNNKEL (reference sequence). The CDR3 has 14 amino acids. Trimming took off 6 bases at V and 8 bases at J, with 16 bases between the two ends. These data are taken from a study of blood T cell repertoires in COVID-19. Across the study: Acute and convalescent COVID-19 specimens originated in the United States, Italy and Spain. Sample material is recorded as cDNA or gDNA derived from T cells, B-cell-depleted T cells, or PBMCs.

The sequence was obtained from a man in his forties or fifties with active COVID-19. The chain has TRBV3-1 (or the pseudogene TRBV3-2) and TRBJ1-4, with D maybe TRBD1 (6 bases). The sequencing input was peripheral blood. The CDR3 DNA reads as TGTGCCAGCAGACAAACAGGGCAGCACGAAAAACTGTTTTTT. Translating it yields CASRQTGQHEKLFF.